Each of the 19 T cell receptor beta chains below was sequenced from the same sample in a study of shared clonotypes between healthy human individuals. Sequencing was performed with immunoSEQ multiplex PCR; in TCRdb, only in-frame clones are kept and a portion is missing. The sample has roughly 2,000,000 clones, roughly 94% seen once. Only CD45RO-negative cells positively selected for CCR7 counted as naive CD8 cells, so terminally differentiated effector memory CD45RA+ cells were excluded. What was sequenced was naive CD8+ T cells sorted from blood. These receptors all stem from a man between 18 and 29 years old in good health.

The J gene is TRBJ2-1, the V gene TRBV9; no firm D call. The V and J ends lost 0 bases and 4 bases respectively, with 14 bases between them. The CDR3 consists of 16 residues. Germline CDR1 is SGDLS and CDR2 is YYNGEE. Written as DNA, the CDR3 is TGTGCCAGCAGCGTAGGCCTACAGCAACCTTACAATGAGCAGTTCTTC. It encodes CASSVGLQQPYNEQFF.

There are a few counts of this clone. The genes are TRBV10-2 and TRBJ1-3; perhaps TRBD1 as D (5 bases). Germline V gives CDR1 WSHSY, CDR2 SAAADI. Deletions cut 5 bases from V and 0 bases from J, with 8 bases between. CDR3 length: 14 amino acids. The DNA for the CDR3 is TGCGCCAGCAGTCAAGGGACCTCTGGAAACACCATATATTTT. It codes for CASSQGTSGNTIYF.

The chain recombines TRBV10-3 with TRBJ2-3, with D perhaps matching TRBD2 (6 bases). CDR1 ENHRY and CDR2 SYGVKD come from the germline V gene. The CDR3 consists of 13 residues. Between the trimmed V and J ends, which lost 5 bases and 5 bases, there was a span of 11 bases. The CDR3 region has the DNA TGTGCCATCAGTCCTAGCGCCGGAGATACGCAGTATTTT. Residues: CAISPSAGDTQYF.

The rearrangement joins TRBV5-1 to TRBJ1-5; 8 positions agree with TRBD1. CDR1 SGHRS and CDR2 YFSETQ come from the germline V gene. This CDR3 has 19 residues. The V gene end was trimmed by 4 bases and the J gene end by 4 bases; junction bases not matched to a gene: 19. CDR3: CASSEQTGERPLANQPQHF. As DNA, the CDR3 is TGCGCCAGCAGCGAACAGACAGGGGAACGACCTTTAGCAAATCAGCCCCAGCATTTT.

The chain links TRBV7-9 to TRBJ2-3, with 9 bases fitting TRBD2. The germline gives CDR1 SEHNR, CDR2 FQNEAQ (reference sequence). J lost 0 bases, V lost 5 bases, and 9 bases had no gene match. This CDR3 comprises 17 residues. The CDR3: CASSPPLAGISTDTQYF. The CDR3 bases are TGTGCCAGCAGCCCCCCCCTAGCGGGGATTAGCACAGATACGCAGTATTTT.

The rearrangement joins TRBV5-4 to TRBJ2-1; 8 positions match TRBD2. There are 14 residues in the CDR3. From germline, CDR1 is SGHNT and CDR2 YYREEE (reference sequence). V dropped 2 bases and J dropped 8; count of bases not matched to a gene: 6. CDR3 in amino acids: CASSFSGLAHEQFF. Written as DNA, the CDR3 is TGTGCCAGCAGCTTTTCAGGACTAGCCCATGAGCAGTTCTTC.

The chain links TRBV29-1 to TRBJ2-7, with D uncertain. This CDR3 has 15 residues. Germline CDR1 reads SQVTM; CDR2 reads ANQGSEA. V was cut by 1 base and J by 2 bases, with 15 bases left in between. The CDR3 protein is CSVEGTAQSPYEQYF. CDR3 sequence (DNA): TGCAGCGTTGAAGGGACCGCACAATCTCCCTACGAGCAGTACTTC.

The gene calls are TRBV11-2 and TRBJ2-7; D is possibly TRBD2 (6 bases). CDR1 is SGHAT, CDR2 FQNNGV, per germline. The V and J ends lost 5 bases and 3 bases respectively, with 20 bases between them. CDR3 length: 16 amino acids. The CDR3 region is CASSGGKYNGHYEQYF. The CDR3 DNA reads TGTGCCAGCAGCGGGGGGAAATATAACGGCCACTACGAGCAGTACTTC.

V and J are TRBV7-9 and TRBJ2-5; no reliable D call. Per the germline V gene, CDR1 is SEHNR and CDR2 is FQNEAQ (reference sequence). With 5 bases removed from V and 3 bases from J, the gap between germline ends came to 10 bases. This CDR3 is built from 13 residues. CDR3 bases: TGTGCCAGCAGCGAAACTGGTGAAGAGACCCAGTACTTC. As protein: CASSETGEETQYF. The whole variable domain, remainder taken from reference TRBV7-9 and TRBJ2-5, is DTGVSQNPRHKITKRGQNVTFRCDPISEHNRLYWYRQTLGQGPEFLTYFQNEAQLEKSRLLSDRFSAERPKGSFSTLEIQRTEQGDSAMYLCASSETGEETQYFGPGTRLLVL.

V gene TRBV27 combines with J gene TRBJ1-4, with TRBD1 matching over 9 bases. Germline CDR1 and CDR2: MNHEY and SMNVEV (reference sequence). The CDR3 runs to 15 residues. The J segment lost 7 bases and the V segment lost 4 bases, leaving 7 bases of the junction unmatched. In DNA form, the CDR3 reads TGTGCCAGCAGTTCCAGACAGGGGGTGGCTGAAAAACTGTTTTTT. Protein sequence: CASSSRQGVAEKLFF.

The rearrangement uses TRBV7-2 and TRBJ1-4, with D maybe TRBD1 (5 bases). V lost 0 bases to trimming and J lost 0 bases, with 5 bases between them. The CDR3 sequence is 15 residues long. Germline V lookup: CDR1 SGHTA, CDR2 FQGNSA. CDR3 residues: CASSLARATNEKLFF. CDR3 DNA sequence: TGTGCCAGCAGCTTAGCCAGGGCAACTAATGAAAAACTGTTTTTT.

The chain couples TRBV5-1 to TRBJ2-7; D is unresolved. In germline, CDR1 is SGHRS, CDR2 YFSETQ. The CDR3 sequence is 14 residues long. The V and J ends lost 0 bases and 4 bases respectively, with 11 bases between them. DNA for the CDR3: TGCGCCAGCAGCTTGGGTGGTCTTCTTTACGAGCAGTACTTC. Translating gives CASSLGGLLYEQYF.

The chain uses TRBV27 and TRBJ1-1, with TRBD1 identical over 9 bases. This CDR3 comprises 16 residues. Germline lookup yields CDR1 MNHEY and CDR2 SMNVEV (reference sequence). V dropped 6 bases and J dropped 0; count of bases not matched to a gene: 8. This CDR3 reads CASSLTGGFMNTEAFF. CDR3 nucleotides: TGTGCCAGCAGCCTGACAGGGGGGTTCATGAACACTGAAGCTTTCTTT.

J is TRBJ2-7 and V is TRBV30, with no clear D. The germline V and J ends were trimmed by 2 bases and 9 bases, with 14 bases remaining between them. The CDR3 is 12 residues long. Germline V lookup: CDR1 GTSNPN, CDR2 SVGIG (reference sequence). CDR3 in amino acids: CAWSLQEIPQYF. Written as DNA, the CDR3 is TGTGCCTGGAGTCTCCAGGAGATCCCGCAGTACTTC.

The genes are TRBV14 and TRBJ1-3; D is unresolved. CDR1 is SGHDN, CDR2 FVKESK, per germline. Trimming took off 0 bases at V and 0 bases at J, with 9 bases between the two ends. The length of the CDR3 is 16 residues. The CDR3 DNA follows: TGTGCCAGCAGCCAAGATTGGGGTAACTCTGGAAACACCATATATTTT. It specifies CASSQDWGNSGNTIYF.

The gene calls are TRBV6-5 and TRBJ2-7; perhaps TRBD1 as D (5 bases). Trimming removed 2 bases at V and 6 bases at J, with 20 bases between. This CDR3 comprises 16 residues. CDR1 and CDR2 (germline): MNHEY, SVGAGI. DNA for the CDR3: TGTGCCAGCAGTTACCTTCCCGGCAGGGAATCTGGCGAGCAGTACTTC. It codes for CASSYLPGRESGEQYF.

There are a few counts of this clone. This chain joins TRBV9 and TRBJ1-6, with 9 nucleotides matching TRBD1. CDR3 size: 15 residues. The germline V gene has CDR1 SGDLS and CDR2 YYNGEE. The V and J ends lost 3 bases and 7 bases, in that order; junction bases with no gene match: 5. This chain's CDR3 is CASSEGQGGNSPLHF. CDR3 bases: TGTGCCAGCAGCGAGGGACAGGGAGGGAATTCACCCCTCCACTTT.

The chain links TRBV27 to TRBJ1-2, with a weak D call TRBD1 (6 bases). V was shortened by 8 bases and J by 4 bases, with 14 bases between the two germline ends. Germline loops: CDR1 MNHEY, CDR2 SMNVEV (reference sequence). This CDR3 has 13 residues. The CDR3 protein is CASRWGAGYGYTF. Here the CDR3 DNA reads TGTGCCAGCCGCTGGGGGGCGGGCTATGGCTACACCTTC.

This chain uses TRBV13 with TRBJ2-1; TRBD1 or TRBD2 may be the D gene (6 bases each). The length of the CDR3 is 14 residues. CDR1 and CDR2 from the germline V gene are PRHDT and FYEKMQ (reference sequence). V was trimmed by 1 base and J by 7 bases, leaving 11 bases between them. In nucleotides, the CDR3 is TGTGCCAGCAGCTTAGCGGGGGCGTGGAATGAGCAGTTCTTC. Protein sequence: CASSLAGAWNEQFF. The full variable domain, in which reference TRBV13 and TRBJ2-1 provide the parts outside the CDR3, is AAGVIQSPRHLIKEKRETATLKCYPIPRHDTVYWYQQGPGQDPQFLISFYEKMQSDKGSIPDRFSAQQFSDYHSELNMSSLELGDSALYFCASSLAGAWNEQFFGPGTRLTVL.